This T cell receptor (beta chain) was identified in a study of blood T cells in healthy people across ages. Notes on the study in general: Unsorted PBMCs ruled out conclusive naive versus antigen-experienced comparison.

Trimming shortened V by 5 bases and J by 3 bases, and 8 bases separated the two germline ends. The CDR3 is made up of 12 amino acids. In germline, CDR1 is MNHEY, CDR2 SVGEGT. PCR was performed a second time for about 7 to 11 cycles using a sample-barcoded 5' primer and a J-beta primer mix. One entry per CDR3 protein, called by TCRdb with MiXCR from the 5' RACE reads. The sample has about 810,000 distinct CDR3 sequences, roughly 35% seen once. The table lists this clonotype with a few counts. Its specificity is not known. The V call is TRBV6-2 or TRBV6-3, the J call TRBJ2-7; D remains ambiguous. The receptor's source is a man aged 18 to 30 in good health. The sequenced material came from blood. The CDR3 DNA reads as TGTGCCAGCAGTAAGACCAACTACGAGCAGTACTTC. It yields the protein CASSKTNYEQYF.